The clone carrying this TCR beta chain came up once. The antigen is unknown. This CDR3 has 15 residues. V gave up 6 bases and J gave up 3 bases; unmatched junction bases: 7. In germline, CDR1 is PRHDT, CDR2 FYEKMQ (reference sequence). With 60 Vbeta and 13 Jbeta primers, the PCR was carried out. The protocol was immunoSEQ multiplex PCR, while the TCRdb copy is restricted to in-frame clones and leaves out a portion. The sample consists of around 150,000 clones, roughly 77% of them appearing once. The data stem from a study of cytomegalovirus exposure and HLA in healthy donors. Findings and caveats of the study: Later analysis identified a missense DCLRE1C variant that was linked to TCR beta V- and J-gene trimming. Per a prior analysis, the majority of TCR beta V segments were productive roughly 90% or roughly 30% of the time. The study listed 150 to 200 cytomegalovirus-associated TCR beta chains. Later analysis suggested most CMV-associated TCR beta chains were HLA-restricted.

Sequencing was performed on PBMCs. This clonotype was obtained from a woman between 40 and 55 years old in good health and CMV-seropositive. The rearrangement links TRBV13 to TRBJ2-4; TRBD1 matches at 8 bases. The chain's CDR3 is CASRPQGASKNIQYF. DNA for the CDR3: TGTGCCAGCAGGCCCCAGGGGGCGAGCAAAAACATTCAGTACTTC.